A single sample is the source of the 5 T cell receptor beta chains below, sequenced in a study of a mutant IDH1 vaccine in newly diagnosed glioma. Using immunoSEQ multiplex PCR, the repertoire was profiled, and TCRdb retains in-frame clones only, with some absent. Counted here are about 60,000 clones, 80% to 90% occurring once; the ten biggest clones make up about 4%. Which antigens these TCRs recognize remains unknown. Stated time point: week 35, safety follow-up. The content of each vaccine dose was 300 ug of mutant IDH1 20-mer peptide, and topical imiquimod accompanied it. The sample was PBMCs, taken from a glioma patient whose treatment included an IDH1 peptide vaccine. The receptors here all came from a man aged 25 to 40 with glioma.

This clone has only a few counts. V is TRBV2 and J is TRBJ1-1; no definite D call. Germline lookup yields CDR1 SNHLY and CDR2 FYNNEI. V was cut by 6 bases and J by 0 bases, with 8 bases left in between. CDR3 size: 13 residues. The CDR3 nucleotides read TGTGCCAGCAGAGACGTCTTGAACACTGAAGCTTTCTTT. Translated, it gives CASRDVLNTEAFF.

This clone was picked up a small number of times. This chain uses TRBV29-1 with TRBJ1-1; D remains unclear. This CDR3 spans 12 amino acids. V lost 6 bases and J 1 base, leaving 9 bases between the germline ends. CDR1 is SQVTM, CDR2 ANQGSEA, per germline. The CDR3 protein is CSVKDPNTEAFF. The CDR3 DNA sequence: TGCAGCGTGAAGGACCCGAACACTGAAGCTTTCTTT.

The J gene is TRBJ1-1, the V gene TRBV7-9; 9 bases match TRBD1. Per germline, CDR1 SEHNR and CDR2 FQNEAQ (reference sequence). CDR3 length: 15 amino acids. Trimming at V came to 5 bases and at J to 4 bases, leaving 8 bases not matched to a gene. CDR3 region: CASSQRGQGSTEAFF. The CDR3 DNA reads as TGTGCCAGCAGCCAAAGGGGACAGGGAAGCACTGAAGCTTTCTTT.

This sequence joins TRBV11-2 and TRBJ1-4, with D unclear. CDR1 and CDR2 (germline): SGHAT, FQNNGV. CDR3 length: 15 residues. The V gene lost 5 bases and the J gene lost 4 bases, with 14 bases spanning the gap. CDR3 sequence: CASSRNTGSNEKLFF. DNA for the CDR3: TGTGCCAGCAGCCGAAACACGGGGAGTAATGAAAAACTGTTTTTT.

The rearrangement joins TRBV6-5 to TRBJ2-3; possibly TRBD1 or TRBD2 for D (5 bases each). The length of the CDR3 is 15 residues. Germline values: CDR1 MNHEY, CDR2 SVGAGI. V lost 2 bases and J 5 bases, leaving 14 bases between the germline ends. CDR3 amino acids: CASSYADGAGDTQYF. The CDR3 DNA sequence: TGTGCCAGCAGTTACGCTGACGGGGCGGGAGATACGCAGTATTTT.